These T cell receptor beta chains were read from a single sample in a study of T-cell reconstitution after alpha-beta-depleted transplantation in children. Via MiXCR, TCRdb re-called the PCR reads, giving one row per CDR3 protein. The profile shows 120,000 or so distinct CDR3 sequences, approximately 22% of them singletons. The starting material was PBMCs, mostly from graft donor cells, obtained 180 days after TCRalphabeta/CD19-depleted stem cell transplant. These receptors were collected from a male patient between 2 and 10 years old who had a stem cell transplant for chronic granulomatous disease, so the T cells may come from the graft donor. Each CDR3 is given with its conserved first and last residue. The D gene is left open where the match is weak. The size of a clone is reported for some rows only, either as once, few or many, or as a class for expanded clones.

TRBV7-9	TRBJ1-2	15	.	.	TGTGCCAGCAGCCCACCGCGCCGGCAACATTATGGCTACACCTTC	CASSPPRRQHYGYTF
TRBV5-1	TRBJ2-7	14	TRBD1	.	TGCGCCAGCAGCTTGGGGACCGGGACAGACGAGCAGTACTTC	CASSLGTGTDEQYF
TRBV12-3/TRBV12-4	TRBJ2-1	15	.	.	TGTGCCAGCAGTGGGGACACTAGCTCCTACAATGAGCAGTTCTTC	CASSGDTSSYNEQFF
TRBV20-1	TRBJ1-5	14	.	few	TGCAGTGCTCCTAACAGGGATAGCAATCAGCCCCAGCATTTT	CSAPNRDSNQPQHF
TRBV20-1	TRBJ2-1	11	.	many	TGCAGTGCTAGTTCCGGCAATGAGCAGTTCTTC	CSASSGNEQFF
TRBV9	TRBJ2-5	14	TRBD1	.	TGTGCCAGCAGCGCTACAGGGGGCGGAAAGACCCAGTACTTC	CASSATGGGKTQYF
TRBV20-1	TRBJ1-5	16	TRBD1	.	TGCAGTGCTAGCTTAAGCAGGGGGCTCAGCAATCAGCCCCAGCATTTT	CSASLSRGLSNQPQHF
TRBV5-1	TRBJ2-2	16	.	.	TGCGCCAGCAGCTTGTGGGGGACCTACGCTGCCGGGGAGCTGTTTTTT	CASSLWGTYAAGELFF
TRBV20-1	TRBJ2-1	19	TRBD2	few	TGCAGTGCTAGAGGGTGGGGACTAGCGGGAGGCTGGGGGTACAATGAGCAGTTCTTC	CSARGWGLAGGWGYNEQFF
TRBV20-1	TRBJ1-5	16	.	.	TGCAGTGCTGGGGCATTGGGGGGACGCGGTCATCAGCCCCAGCATTTT	CSAGALGGRGHQPQHF
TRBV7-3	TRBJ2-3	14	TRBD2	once	TGTGCCAGCTCATCGCGGGGACTAGTGGATACGCAGTATTTT	CASSSRGLVDTQYF
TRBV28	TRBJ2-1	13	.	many	TGTGCCAGCAGTTTACCTACTAGCAACAAGCAGTTCTTC	CASSLPTSNKQFF
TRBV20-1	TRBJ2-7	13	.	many	TGCAGTGCCAGGGGCTGGAATGCCTACGAGCAGTACTTC	CSARGWNAYEQYF
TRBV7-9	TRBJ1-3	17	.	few	TGTGCCAGCAGCCTTTGGGAGAAAATCGGCTCTGGAAACACCATATATTTT	CASSLWEKIGSGNTIYF
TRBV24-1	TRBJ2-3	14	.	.	TGTGCCACCAGTGATGAGGGACCACCGGATACGCAGTATTTT	CATSDEGPPDTQYF
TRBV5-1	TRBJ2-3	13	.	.	TGCGCCAGCTTGGAGGCTGGCACAGATACGCAGTATTTT	CASLEAGTDTQYF
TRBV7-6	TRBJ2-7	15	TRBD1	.	TGTGCCAGCAGCGAGTTCCGGACAGGAACCTACGAGCAGTACTTC	CASSEFRTGTYEQYF
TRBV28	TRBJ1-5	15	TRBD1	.	TGTGCCAGCAGTTCCGGGACAGGGGGTAATCAGCCCCAGCATTTT	CASSSGTGGNQPQHF
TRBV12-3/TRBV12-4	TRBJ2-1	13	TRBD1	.	TGTGCCAGCAGTTTAACACAGGGGAATGAGCAGTTCTTC	CASSLTQGNEQFF
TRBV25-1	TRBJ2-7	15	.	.	TGTGCCAGCAGTGAATTGGGAGGGGGGCCCTACGAGCAGTACTTC	CASSELGGGPYEQYF
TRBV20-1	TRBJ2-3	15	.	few	TGCAGTGCTAGAGATCGGGCGGGGTACTCAGATACGCAGTATTTT	CSARDRAGYSDTQYF
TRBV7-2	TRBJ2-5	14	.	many	TGTGCCAGCAGCCCCCCGGGCCCCCAAGAGACCCAGTACTTC	CASSPPGPQETQYF
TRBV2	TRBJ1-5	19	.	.	TGTACCTGCAGTCGGGGGCCCGTGGGGGGGAAATATAGCAATCAGCCCCAGCATTTT	CTCSRGPVGGKYSNQPQHF
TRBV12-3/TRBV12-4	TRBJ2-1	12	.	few	TGTGCCAGCAGTTTACCCTTCAATGAGCAGTTCTTC	CASSLPFNEQFF
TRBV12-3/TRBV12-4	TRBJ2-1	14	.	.	TGTGCCAGCAGTATCCTAGGTTATGGGGTTGAGCAGTTCTTC	CASSILGYGVEQFF
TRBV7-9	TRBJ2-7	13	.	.	TGTGCCAGCAGCTTCAGGAATAGCTACGAGCAGTACTTC	CASSFRNSYEQYF
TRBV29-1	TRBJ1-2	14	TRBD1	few	TGCAGCGTCCCAGGGGGGCCCAGTTCCTATGGCTACACCTTC	CSVPGGPSSYGYTF
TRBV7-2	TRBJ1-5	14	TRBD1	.	TGTGCCAGCAGCTTCCGGCAGGGGGAACAGCCCCAGCATTTT	CASSFRQGEQPQHF
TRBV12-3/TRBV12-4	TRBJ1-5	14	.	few	TGTGCCAGCAGTTTCATGGGATCCAATCAGCCCCAGCATTTT	CASSFMGSNQPQHF
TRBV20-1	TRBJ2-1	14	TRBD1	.	TGCAGTGCCCATACCGGGACAGGGGGCAATGAGCAGTTCTTC	CSAHTGTGGNEQFF
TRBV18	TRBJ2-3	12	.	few	TGTGCCAGCTCTCCAACTCCAGATACGCAGTATTTT	CASSPTPDTQYF
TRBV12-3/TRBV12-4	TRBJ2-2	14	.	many	TGTGCCAGCAACCCATCTGCGAACACCGGGGAGCTGTTTTTT	CASNPSANTGELFF
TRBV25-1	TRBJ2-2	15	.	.	TGTGCCAGCAGTGAATGGGACCTGGGTGCCGGGGAGCTGTTTTTT	CASSEWDLGAGELFF
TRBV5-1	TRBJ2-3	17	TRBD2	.	TGCGCCAGCAGCTTGCCCACTACTAGCGGTAGCACAGATACGCAGTATTTT	CASSLPTTSGSTDTQYF
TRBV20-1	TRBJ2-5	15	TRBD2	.	TGCAGTGCTGGTAGGACTAGCGGAGGCTGGGGGACCCAGTACTTC	CSAGRTSGGWGTQYF
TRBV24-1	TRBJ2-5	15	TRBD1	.	TGTGCCACCAGTGATTCTCGGTCAGGGGGAGAGACCCAGTACTTC	CATSDSRSGGETQYF
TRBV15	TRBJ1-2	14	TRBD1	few	TGTGCCACCAGCTTTCACAGGGGGAACTATGGCTACACCTTC	CATSFHRGNYGYTF